This T cell receptor (beta chain) stems from a study of OX40 agonist ivuxolimab in advanced cancers. Per the germline V gene, CDR1 is LNHDA and CDR2 is SQIVND (reference sequence). This CDR3 region has 14 residues. The V and J ends lost 3 bases and 5 bases, in that order; junction bases with no gene match: 3. Profiled with immunoSEQ multiplex PCR; TCRdb holds only in-frame clones, not every one. The repertoire holds approximately 26,000 clones, about 80% seen once, with around 10% in the top ten. This clone is judged medium-sized. This sample includes further DNA sequences coding for the same CDR3. This specimen was CD4+ or CD8+ T cells sorted from blood, taken in a trial of the OX40 agonist ivuxolimab. This sequence originates from an adult with an advanced solid tumor such as melanoma, head and neck, liver or kidney cancer. V gene TRBV19 combines with J gene TRBJ1-1; 10 bases fit TRBD1. This chain's CDR3 is CASSMGGQGTEAFF. In DNA form, the CDR3 reads TGTGCCAGTAGTATGGGGGGACAGGGGACTGAAGCTTTCTTT.